The 5 T cell receptor beta chains reported below all come from one sample, sequenced in a study of shared clonotypes between healthy human individuals. Sequencing used immunoSEQ multiplex PCR; TCRdb keeps in-frame clones, though not all of them. The top ten clones hold over 0.09% of a sample with a few hundred thousand clones, around 95% of them seen once. CD8 cells classed as naive were CD45RO-negative and positively selected for CCR7, excluding terminally differentiated effector memory CD45RA+ cells. Sequencing was performed on naive CD8+ T cells sorted from blood. The receptor set was obtained from a woman in her thirties in good health.

Regarding this clone: The identical CDR3 is also encoded by other nucleotide sequences in the sample. This rearrangement joins TRBV27 to TRBJ2-1, with TRBD2 as a possible D gene (6 bases). CDR1 is MNHEY and CDR2 is SMNVEV in the germline V gene (reference sequence). V was clipped by 6 bases and J by 4 bases, with 13 bases between them. This CDR3 region has 14 residues. The CDR3 is CASRPGLGYNEQFF. In nucleotides, the CDR3 is TGTGCCAGCAGGCCGGGACTGGGGTACAATGAGCAGTTCTTC.

This chain connects TRBV4-1 to TRBJ2-7; 11 bases match TRBD2. The CDR3 covers 17 residues. The junction had 12 bases not matched to a gene; V was cut back by 4 bases and J by 4 bases. Germline CDR1 is MGHRA and CDR2 is YSYEKL. CDR3: CASSLAPTSGRQYEQYF. The CDR3 DNA sequence: TGCGCCAGCAGCCTGGCCCCTACTAGCGGGAGACAGTACGAGCAGTACTTC.

The V call is TRBV11-2, the J call TRBJ2-1; no reliable D call. The CDR3 runs 14 residues. The germline gives CDR1 SGHAT, CDR2 FQNNGV. V shed 0 bases and J shed 2 bases, with 5 bases lying between them. The chain's CDR3 is CASSLEQTYNEQFF. The CDR3 DNA follows: TGTGCCAGCAGCTTAGAACAGACCTACAATGAGCAGTTCTTC. Drawing the rest from reference TRBV11-2 and TRBJ2-1, the complete variable domain is EAGVAQSPRYKIIEKRQSVAFWCNPISGHATLYWYQQILGQGPKLLIQFQNNGVVDDSQLPKDRFSAERLKGVDSTLKIQPAKLEDSAVYLCASSLEQTYNEQFFGPGTRLTVL.

This sequence joins TRBV5-4 and TRBJ2-5, with 8 bases lining up with TRBD1. This CDR3 is built from 15 residues. V trimming: 4 bases; J trimming: 5 bases; junction bases outside the gene matches: 10. Germline CDR1 reads SGHNT; CDR2 reads YYREEE (reference sequence). The CDR3 DNA reads TGTGCCAGCAGCCCTTGGGCAGGGGGCTTGGAGACCCAGTACTTC. This sequence encodes CASSPWAGGLETQYF.

The chain has TRBV5-1 and TRBJ2-7; either TRBD1 or TRBD2 may supply D (5 bases each). Germline V gives CDR1 SGHRS, CDR2 YFSETQ. Trimming cost V 7 bases and J 0 bases, with 17 bases left between them. This CDR3 comprises 15 residues. CDR3 nucleotides: TGCGCCAGCGCCGTTGGGACGGCAAGCTCCTACGAGCAGTACTTC. Its translation is CASAVGTASSYEQYF.